These 13 T cell receptor beta chains share one sample of origin, sequenced in a study of blood T cell repertoires in COVID-19. Some clones are missing from TCRdb's copy, which holds only in-frame ones; the method was immunoSEQ multiplex PCR. Among hundreds of thousands of clones listed, over 70% were seen once. The sequenced sample consisted of peripheral blood. Source of these receptors: a human donor in a cohort sampled during active COVID-19.

The chain links TRBV9 to TRBJ2-2; possible D gene TRBD2, 5 bases. CDR1 is SGDLS, CDR2 YYNGEE, per germline. The V and J ends lost 3 bases and 6 bases respectively, with 6 bases between them. The CDR3 has 12 amino acids. CDR3 in amino acids: CASSGGSGELFF. The CDR3 coding sequence is TGTGCCAGCAGCGGCGGGTCCGGGGAGCTGTTTTTT.

This clone showed up just a few times. The chain uses TRBV4-1 and TRBJ1-5; D may be TRBD1 (5 bases). V was clipped by 1 base and J by 6 bases, with 10 bases between them. The CDR3 runs 14 residues. Germline CDR1 is MGHRA and CDR2 is YSYEKL. The chain's CDR3 is CASSQVAGPQPQHF. The CDR3 nucleotides are TGCGCCAGCAGCCAAGTGGCAGGGCCTCAGCCCCAGCATTTT.

This sequence joins TRBV28 and TRBJ2-3; 9 positions agree with TRBD2. This CDR3 spans 18 amino acids. Trimming at V came to 3 bases and at J to 2 bases, leaving 12 bases not matched to a gene. Germline CDR1 reads MDHEN; CDR2 reads SYDVKM. CDR3 bases: TGTGCCAGCAGTTTTCCGCTAGCGAGCGGGGGGATCACAGATACGCAGTATTTT. This gives the protein CASSFPLASGGITDTQYF.

The CDR3 DNA is TGTGCCAGTGCACTAGCGGGGGCAGGGGATGAGCAGTTCTTC. Translation gives CASALAGAGDEQFF. The V call is TRBV9, the J call TRBJ2-1; 11 nucleotides agree with TRBD2. From germline, CDR1 is SGDLS and CDR2 YYNGEE. The J segment lost 8 bases and the V segment lost 8 bases, leaving 9 bases of the junction unmatched. The CDR3 runs 14 residues. The full variable domain, in which reference TRBV9 and TRBJ2-1 provide the parts outside the CDR3, is DSGVTQTPKHLITATGQRVTLRCSPRSGDLSVYWYQQSLDQGLQFLIQYYNGEERAKGNILERFSAQQFPDLHSELNLSSLELGDSALYFCASALAGAGDEQFFGPGTRLTVL.

There are a few counts of this clone. The chain joins TRBV6-4 to TRBJ2-3; TRBD1 agrees at 7 bases. The V gene's germline CDR1 is MRHNA and CDR2 SNTAGT. The CDR3 is 14 amino acids. J lost 1 base, V lost 6 bases, and 4 bases had no gene match. The CDR3 DNA is TGTGCCAGCAGGCCTCAGGGGGGCACAGATACGCAGTATTTT. This codes for CASRPQGGTDTQYF.

This sequence joins TRBV6-5 and TRBJ2-7; 11 bases agree with TRBD2. CDR1 and CDR2 from the germline V gene are MNHEY and SVGAGI. There are 15 residues in the CDR3. The trim removed 6 bases at V and 2 bases at J, leaving 6 bases unmatched. In DNA form, the CDR3 reads TGTGCCAGCAGGGCCTTGACTAGCGGGACCTACGAGCAGTACTTC. Translating gives CASRALTSGTYEQYF.

There are a few counts of this clone. The V call is TRBV2, the J call TRBJ2-7; D is unresolved. This CDR3 region has 13 residues. Trimming left V 5 bases short and J 1 base short, with 9 bases between. Germline CDR1 is SNHLY and CDR2 is FYNNEI. The CDR3: CASSPLRSYEQYF. The CDR3 DNA sequence: TGTGCCAGCAGTCCACTTAGATCCTACGAGCAGTACTTC.

This clone is labeled medium-sized. V and J are TRBV19 and TRBJ2-5, with 10 bases identical to TRBD2. CDR3 length equals 12 residues. V dropped 6 bases and J dropped 5; count of bases not matched to a gene: 0. CDR1 and CDR2 (germline): LNHDA, SQIVND (reference sequence). The CDR3 region is CASRLAGETQYF. CDR3 DNA sequence: TGTGCCAGTAGACTAGCGGGGGAGACCCAGTACTTC.

V is TRBV18 and J is TRBJ1-5; no clear D gene. Germline CDR1 KGHSH, CDR2 LQKENI. The V and J ends lost 2 bases and 9 bases respectively, with 11 bases between them. CDR3 length: 13 amino acids. Written as DNA, the CDR3 is TGTGCCAGCTCACCAAGCGATACAATGCCCCAGCATTTT. Protein product: CASSPSDTMPQHF.

The chain couples TRBV14 to TRBJ2-7, with a weak D call TRBD1 (5 bases). Trimming cost V 1 base and J 3 bases, with 10 bases left between them. The germline V gene encodes CDR1 SGHDN and CDR2 FVKESK. The CDR3 sequence is 14 residues long. The CDR3 DNA follows: TGTGCCAGCAGCCAAGTGGGTCAGGGCTACGAGCAGTACTTC. Amino acid sequence: CASSQVGQGYEQYF.

In this sample, this clone turned up a few times. The J gene is TRBJ1-5, the V gene TRBV28; D perhaps matches TRBD1 (6 bases). The V gene's germline CDR1 is MDHEN and CDR2 SYDVKM. Trimming took 7 bases from V and 6 from J, leaving 16 bases between them. The CDR3 covers 14 residues. CDR3 coding DNA: TGTGCCAGCACCATGGGGGGGCAAGGTCAGCCCCAGCATTTT. Translated, it gives CASTMGGQGQPQHF. Full variable domain (remainder filled in from reference TRBV28 and TRBJ1-5): DVKVTQSSRYLVKRTGEKVFLECVQDMDHENMFWYRQDPGLGLRLIYFSYDVKMKEKGDIPEGYSVSREKKERFSLILESASTNQTSMYLCASTMGGQGQPQHFGDGTRLSIL.

The V call is TRBV4-3, the J call TRBJ1-5, with 7 bases aligning to TRBD1. The length of the CDR3 is 17 residues. V trimming: 4 bases; J trimming: 2 bases; junction bases outside the gene matches: 11. The germline gives CDR1 LGHNA, CDR2 YSLEER. In DNA form, the CDR3 reads TGCGCCAGCAGCCCCGACAGGGTTCGGGATGGCAATCAGCCCCAGCATTTT. It encodes CASSPDRVRDGNQPQHF.

The CDR3 reads CASSYPGRSNQPQHF. CDR3 coding DNA: TGTGCCAGCAGTTACCCAGGGAGGAGCAATCAGCCCCAGCATTTT. The chain employs TRBV6-2 or TRBV6-3 and TRBJ1-5, with D tentatively TRBD1 (5 bases). V gave up 2 bases and J gave up 1 base, with 9 bases separating them. The CDR3 has 15 amino acids. The germline gives CDR1 MNHEY, CDR2 SVGEGT.